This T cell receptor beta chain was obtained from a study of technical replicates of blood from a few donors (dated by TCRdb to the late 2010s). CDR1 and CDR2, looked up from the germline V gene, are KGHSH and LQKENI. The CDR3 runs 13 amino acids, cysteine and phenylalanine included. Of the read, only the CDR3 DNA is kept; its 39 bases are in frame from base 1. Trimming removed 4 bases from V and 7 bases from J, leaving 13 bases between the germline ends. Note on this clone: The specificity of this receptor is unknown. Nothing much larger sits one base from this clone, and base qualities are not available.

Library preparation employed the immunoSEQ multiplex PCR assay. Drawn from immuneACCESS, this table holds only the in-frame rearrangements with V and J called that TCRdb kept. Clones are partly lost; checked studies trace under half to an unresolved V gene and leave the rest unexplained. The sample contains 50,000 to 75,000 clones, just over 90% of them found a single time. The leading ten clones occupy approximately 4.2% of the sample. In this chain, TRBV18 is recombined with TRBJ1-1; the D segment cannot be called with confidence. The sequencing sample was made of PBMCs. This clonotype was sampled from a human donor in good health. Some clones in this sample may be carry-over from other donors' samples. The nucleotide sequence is TGTGCCAGCTCACAGCCGGGAGGGAATGAAGCTTTCTTT. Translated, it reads CASSQPGGNEAFF.